The T cell receptor (beta chain) under discussion was sequenced for a study of CD8 T cells in ankylosing spondylitis. Study-level points and caveats: Disease-linked clones reportedly concentrated significantly in matched ankylosing spondylitis synovial fluid. A TCR beta motif made of fewer than 10 highly homologous variants seemed typical of ankylosing spondylitis blood. Disease-linked clones had a CD8+ phenotype and relatively low frequency in peripheral blood.

The V end was cut by 3 bases, the J end by 5 bases, with 10 bases between. The germline gives CDR1 DFQATT, CDR2 SNEGSKA (reference sequence). The CDR3 has 13 residues. This clonotype was seen only once. Its antigen is not known. TCRdb reanalysed the 5' RACE reads using MiXCR and keeps one entry per CDR3 protein. This table holds around 440,000 distinct CDR3 sequences, 15% to 20% found once. The chain links TRBV20-1 to TRBJ2-2; D is perhaps TRBD1 (6 bases). This clonotype originated in a male donor with ankylosing spondylitis. Sequencing was carried out using blood, either unsorted or a sorted T cell fraction (not recorded which). The CDR3 sequence: CSARITGTGELFF. DNA for the CDR3: TGCAGTGCTAGGATAACAGGGACCGGGGAGCTGTTTTTT.